This TCR beta chain was obtained from a study of radiotherapy plus CTLA-4 blockade in lung cancer. Looked up from germline, CDR1 is SGHAT and CDR2 is FQDESV (reference sequence). V shed 5 bases, J shed 6 bases, and the junction held 10 bases outside the gene matches. The CDR3 has 15 amino acids. Produced via immunoSEQ multiplex PCR; TCRdb's table is partial and in-frame only. The data show more than 100,000 clones, about 90% seen once. The material was peripheral blood, obtained from a patient treated with radiotherapy plus ipilimumab. The receptor comes from a human donor with non-small cell lung cancer that progressed on radiotherapy plus ipilimumab. The J gene is TRBJ2-1, the V gene TRBV11-1, with TRBD1 matching 7 bases. The CDR3 sequence: CASSPQTGSGNEQFF. As DNA, the CDR3 is TGTGCCAGCAGCCCCCAGACAGGGTCTGGCAATGAGCAGTTCTTC.